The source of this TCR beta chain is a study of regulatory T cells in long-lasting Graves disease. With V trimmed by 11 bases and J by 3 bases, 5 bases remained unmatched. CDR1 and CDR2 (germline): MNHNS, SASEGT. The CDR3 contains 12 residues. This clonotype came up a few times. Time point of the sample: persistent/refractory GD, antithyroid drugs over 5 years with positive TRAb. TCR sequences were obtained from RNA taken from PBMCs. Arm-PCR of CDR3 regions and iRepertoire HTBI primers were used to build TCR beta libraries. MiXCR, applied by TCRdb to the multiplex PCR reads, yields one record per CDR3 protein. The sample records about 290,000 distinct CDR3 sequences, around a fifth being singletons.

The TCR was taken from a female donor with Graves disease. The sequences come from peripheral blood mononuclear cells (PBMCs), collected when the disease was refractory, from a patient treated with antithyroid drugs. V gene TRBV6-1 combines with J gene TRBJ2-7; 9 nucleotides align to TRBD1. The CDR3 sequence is CASDRGIYEQYF. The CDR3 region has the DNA TGTGCCTCCGACAGGGGGATCTACGAGCAGTACTTC.